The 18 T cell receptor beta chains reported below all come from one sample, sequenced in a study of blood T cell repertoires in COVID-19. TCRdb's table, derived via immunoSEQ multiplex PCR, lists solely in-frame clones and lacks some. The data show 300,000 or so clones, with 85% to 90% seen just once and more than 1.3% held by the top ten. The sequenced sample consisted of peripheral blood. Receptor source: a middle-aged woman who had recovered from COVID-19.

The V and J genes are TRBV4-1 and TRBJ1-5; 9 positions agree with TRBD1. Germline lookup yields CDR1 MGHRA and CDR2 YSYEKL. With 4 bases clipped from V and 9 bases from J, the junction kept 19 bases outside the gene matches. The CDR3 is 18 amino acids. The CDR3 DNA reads TGCGCCAGCAGCCTGTTTACAGGGGGCGCGTACCCCTTAACGCCCCAGCATTTT. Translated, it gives CASSLFTGGAYPLTPQHF.

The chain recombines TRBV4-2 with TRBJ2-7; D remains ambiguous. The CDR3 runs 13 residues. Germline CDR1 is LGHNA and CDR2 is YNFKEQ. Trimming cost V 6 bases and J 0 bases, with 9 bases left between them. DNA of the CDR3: TGTGCCAGCAGTGCAGGATTCTCCTACGAGCAGTACTTC. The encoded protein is CASSAGFSYEQYF.

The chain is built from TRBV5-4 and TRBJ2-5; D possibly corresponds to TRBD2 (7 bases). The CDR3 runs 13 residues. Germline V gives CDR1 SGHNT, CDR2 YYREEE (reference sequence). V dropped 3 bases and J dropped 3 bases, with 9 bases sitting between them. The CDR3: CASSWEGEETQYF. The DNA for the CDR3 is TGTGCCAGCAGCTGGGAGGGGGAAGAGACCCAGTACTTC. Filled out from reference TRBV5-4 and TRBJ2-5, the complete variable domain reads ETGVTQSPTHLIKTRGQQVTLRCSSQSGHNTVSWYQQALGQGPQFIFQYYREEENGRGNFPPRFSGLQFPNYSSELNVNALELDDSALYLCASSWEGEETQYFGPGTRLLVL.

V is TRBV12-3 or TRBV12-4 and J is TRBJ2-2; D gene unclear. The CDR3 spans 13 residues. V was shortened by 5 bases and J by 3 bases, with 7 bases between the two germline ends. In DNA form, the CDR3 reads TGTGCCAGCAGTGCTCGGGACACCGGGGAGCTGTTTTTT. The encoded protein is CASSARDTGELFF.

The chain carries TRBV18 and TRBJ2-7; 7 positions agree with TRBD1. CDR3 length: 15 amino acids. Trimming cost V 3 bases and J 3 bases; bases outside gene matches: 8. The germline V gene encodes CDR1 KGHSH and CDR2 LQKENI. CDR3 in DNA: TGTGCCAGCTCACCTACTCGACAGGGCAACTACGAGCAGTACTTC. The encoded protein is CASSPTRQGNYEQYF.

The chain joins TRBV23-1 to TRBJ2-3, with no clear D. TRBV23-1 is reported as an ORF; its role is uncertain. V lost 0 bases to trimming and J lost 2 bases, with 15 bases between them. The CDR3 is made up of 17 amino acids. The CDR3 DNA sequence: TGCGCCAGCAGTCAATCTAGTTCCCTCGGTACCACAGATACGCAGTATTTT. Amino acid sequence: CASSQSSSLGTTDTQYF.

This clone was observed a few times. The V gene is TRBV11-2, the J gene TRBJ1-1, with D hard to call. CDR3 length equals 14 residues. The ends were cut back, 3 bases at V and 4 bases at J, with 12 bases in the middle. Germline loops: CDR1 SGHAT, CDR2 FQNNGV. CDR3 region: CASSFAGGSTEAFF. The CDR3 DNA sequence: TGTGCCAGCAGCTTTGCGGGTGGGAGCACTGAAGCTTTCTTT.

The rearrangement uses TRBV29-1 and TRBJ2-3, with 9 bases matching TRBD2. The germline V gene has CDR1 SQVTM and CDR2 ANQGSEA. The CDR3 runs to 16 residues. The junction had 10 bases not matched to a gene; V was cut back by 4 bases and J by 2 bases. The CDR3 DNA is TGCAGCGTTGGAGGGGGCGGGGGGGCCCCCACAGATACGCAGTATTTT. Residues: CSVGGGGGAPTDTQYF.

The CDR3 here is CATSSGLAVQETQYF. CDR3 coding DNA: TGTGCCACCAGCTCGGGACTAGCGGTACAAGAGACCCAGTACTTC. V gene TRBV15 combines with J gene TRBJ2-5, with 11 bases lining up with TRBD2. V lost 5 bases, J lost 2 bases, and 4 bases stayed unmatched. The CDR3 loop spans 15 amino acids. CDR1 and CDR2 from the germline V gene are LNHNV and YYDKDF (reference sequence). The whole variable domain, remainder taken from reference TRBV15 and TRBJ2-5, is DAMVIQNPRYQVTQFGKPVTLSCSQTLNHNVMYWYQQKSSQAPKLLFHYYDKDFNNEADTPDNFQSRRPNTSFCFLDIRSPGLGDTAMYLCATSSGLAVQETQYFGPGTRLLVL.

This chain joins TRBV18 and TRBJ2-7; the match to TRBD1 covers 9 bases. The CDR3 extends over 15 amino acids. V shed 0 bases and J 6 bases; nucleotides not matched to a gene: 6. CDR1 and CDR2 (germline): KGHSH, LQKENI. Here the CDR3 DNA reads TGTGCCAGCTCACCACCAATCTCGGACAGGGGCGAGCAGTACTTC. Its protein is CASSPPISDRGEQYF.

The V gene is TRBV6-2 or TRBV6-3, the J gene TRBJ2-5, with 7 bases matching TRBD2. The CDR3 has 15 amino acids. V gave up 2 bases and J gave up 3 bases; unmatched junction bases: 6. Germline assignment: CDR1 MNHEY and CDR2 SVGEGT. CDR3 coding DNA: TGTGCCAGCAGTTACGGGGGGGATAGGGAAGAGACCCAGTACTTC. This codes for CASSYGGDREETQYF.

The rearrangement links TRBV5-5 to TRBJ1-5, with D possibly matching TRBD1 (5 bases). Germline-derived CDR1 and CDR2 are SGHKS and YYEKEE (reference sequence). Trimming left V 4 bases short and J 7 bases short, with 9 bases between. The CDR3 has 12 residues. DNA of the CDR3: TGTGCCAGCAGCCCGGGGGGGCAGCCCCAGCATTTT. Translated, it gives CASSPGGQPQHF.

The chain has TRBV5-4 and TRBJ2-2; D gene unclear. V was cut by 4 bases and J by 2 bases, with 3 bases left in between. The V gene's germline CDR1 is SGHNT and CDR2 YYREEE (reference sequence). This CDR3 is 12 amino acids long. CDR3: CASSRNTGELFF. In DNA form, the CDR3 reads TGTGCCAGCAGCCGTAACACCGGGGAGCTGTTTTTT. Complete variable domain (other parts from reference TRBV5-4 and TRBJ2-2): ETGVTQSPTHLIKTRGQQVTLRCSSQSGHNTVSWYQQALGQGPQFIFQYYREEENGRGNFPPRFSGLQFPNYSSELNVNALELDDSALYLCASSRNTGELFFGEGSRLTVL.

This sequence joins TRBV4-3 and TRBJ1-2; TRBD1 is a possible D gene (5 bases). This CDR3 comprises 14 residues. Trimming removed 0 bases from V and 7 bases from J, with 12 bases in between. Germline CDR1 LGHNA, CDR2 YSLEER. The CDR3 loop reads CASSQDPRTPGYTF. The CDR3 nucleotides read TGCGCCAGCAGCCAAGATCCAAGGACACCTGGCTACACCTTC.

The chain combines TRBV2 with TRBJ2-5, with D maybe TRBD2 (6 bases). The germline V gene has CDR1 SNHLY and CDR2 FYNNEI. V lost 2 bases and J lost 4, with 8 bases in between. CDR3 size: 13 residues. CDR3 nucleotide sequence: TGTGCCAGCAGTGAAATGGAGGGAGAGACCCAGTACTTC. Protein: CASSEMEGETQYF.

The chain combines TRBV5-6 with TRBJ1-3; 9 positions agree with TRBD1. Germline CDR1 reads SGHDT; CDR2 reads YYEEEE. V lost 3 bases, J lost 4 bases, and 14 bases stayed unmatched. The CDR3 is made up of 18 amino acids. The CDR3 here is CASSYRLRDRVTGNTIYF. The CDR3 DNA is TGTGCCAGCAGCTACCGGCTCCGGGACAGGGTAACGGGAAACACCATATATTTT.

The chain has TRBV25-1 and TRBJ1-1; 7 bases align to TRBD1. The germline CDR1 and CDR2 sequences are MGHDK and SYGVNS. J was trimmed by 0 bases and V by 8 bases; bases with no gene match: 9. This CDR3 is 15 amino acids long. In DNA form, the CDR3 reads TGTGCCAGCCATCGACAGGGTGGCGTGAACACTGAAGCTTTCTTT. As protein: CASHRQGGVNTEAFF.

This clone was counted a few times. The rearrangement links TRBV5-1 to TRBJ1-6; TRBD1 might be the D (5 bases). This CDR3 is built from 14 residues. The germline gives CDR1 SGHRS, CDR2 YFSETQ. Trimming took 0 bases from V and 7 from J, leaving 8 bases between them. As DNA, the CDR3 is TGCGCCAGCAGCTTGGGGGGCTGGAATTCACCCCTCCACTTT. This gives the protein CASSLGGWNSPLHF.